The 20 T cell receptor beta chains reported below all come from one sample, sequenced in a study of Graves' ophthalmopathy and Graves' hyperthyroidism. Transcripts of RNA were the source for amplifying TCR beta CDR3 regions. The workflow started with a first-round RT-PCR run with HTBI primers and then moved on to a second-round multiplex PCR. TCRdb re-derived calls from the multiplex PCR reads in MiXCR, one entry per CDR3 protein. Here the sample spans about 660,000 distinct CDR3 sequences, 35% to 50% being singletons. The material sequenced was peripheral blood. The receptors shown here come from an adult man with Graves' ophthalmopathy.

About this clonotype: With a much larger clone just one base away, this may be a read error. V and J are TRBV5-8 and TRBJ1-6; D gene unclear. The CDR3 contains 13 residues. Trimming pared 7 bases from V and 12 bases from J, leaving 17 bases between. In germline, CDR1 is SGHTS, CDR2 YDEGEE. CDR3 region: CASGSAGLGPLHF. Written as DNA, the CDR3 is TGTGCCAGCGGCTCGGCTGGTTTAGGACCCCTCCACTTT. Based on the CDR3 plus reference TRBV5-8 and TRBJ1-6, the full variable domain is EAGVTQSPTHLIKTRGQQATLRCSPISGHTSVYWYQQALGLGLQFLLWYDEGEERNRGNFPPRFSGRQFPNYSSELNVNALELEDSALYLCASGSAGLGPLHFGNGTRLTVT.

Notes on this clonotype: A much larger clonotype is one base distant, so this may be a read error. The rearrangement uses TRBV10-3 and TRBJ2-7; TRBD1 matches 11 bases. In germline, CDR1 is ENHRY, CDR2 SYGVKD. There are 15 residues in the CDR3. Unmatched junction bases numbered 7, after V lost 3 bases and J lost 6 bases. The CDR3 region is CAISEDRTGGIEQYF. CDR3 DNA sequence: TGTGCCATCAGTGAAGACAGGACAGGGGGCATCGAGCAGTACTTC.

J is TRBJ1-6 and V is TRBV25-1; D gene uncertain. The V and J ends lost 8 bases and 0 bases respectively, with 14 bases between them. CDR1 and CDR2 from the germline V gene are MGHDK and SYGVNS. This CDR3 has 16 amino acids. CDR3 region: CASSPQESSYNSPLHF. For the CDR3, the DNA is TGTGCCAGCTCACCCCAGGAAAGCTCCTATAATTCACCCCTCCACTTT.

This clonotype was seen repeatedly, ten times or more. The chain joins TRBV2 to TRBJ1-6; D gene uncertain. The CDR3 totals 13 residues. Germline V gene data show CDR1 as SNHLY and CDR2 as FYNNEI. Trimming removed 6 bases at V and 4 bases at J, with 7 bases between. The CDR3 DNA follows: TGTGCCAGCAGGGTCACTTATAATTCACCCCTCCACTTT. Translated, it gives CASRVTYNSPLHF. Full variable domain (missing parts from reference TRBV2 and TRBJ1-6): EPEVTQTPSHQVTQMGQEVILRCVPISNHLYFYWYRQILGQKVEFLVSFYNNEISEKSEIFDDQFSVERPDGSNFTLKIRSTKLEDSAMYFCASRVTYNSPLHFGNGTRLTVT.

The chain couples TRBV7-2 to TRBJ1-3; a weak D match, TRBD1 (6 bases). In germline, CDR1 is SGHTA, CDR2 FQGNSA. The V gene lost 6 bases and the J gene lost 0 bases, with 21 bases spanning the gap. This CDR3 contains 18 residues. CDR3 amino acids: CASSVQGISTRSGNTIYF. CDR3 nucleotide sequence: TGTGCCAGCAGTGTACAGGGTATTTCGACCCGCTCTGGAAACACCATATATTTT.

Comments on this clonotype: A much larger clone is a single base away; this may be a read error. The rearrangement uses TRBV20-1 and TRBJ1-2; 7 bases line up with TRBD1. Germline V gene data show CDR1 as DFQATT and CDR2 as SNEGSKA (reference sequence). There are 15 residues in the CDR3. The V and J ends lost 5 bases and 0 bases, in that order; junction bases with no gene match: 9. The CDR3 spells CSARPQGLANYGYTF. CDR3 nucleotides: TGCAGTGCTCGCCCACAGGGGCTGGCTAACTATGGCTACACCTTC.

Regarding this clonotype: This CDR3 fails to terminate in the conserved phenylalanine or tryptophan, so it likely reflects a read error. It is unclear where the CDR3 begins or ends on the DNA, so no DNA is shown, and the CDR3 is as TCRdb lists it. V usage is TRBV10-3 and J usage is TRBJ2-7; the DNA was not used to check the table's D call, TRBD2. The germline gives CDR1 ENHRY, CDR2 SYGVKD. Counting both end residues, the CDR3 totals 8 amino acids. CDR3 region: CATRGLAG.

J is TRBJ2-1 and V is TRBV7-9, with D possibly matching TRBD2 (5 bases). The CDR3 sequence is 16 residues long. The germline CDR1 and CDR2 sequences are SEHNR and FQNEAQ (reference sequence). V was trimmed by 5 bases and J by 0 bases, leaving 14 bases between them. This chain's CDR3 is CASSVRTYSSYNEQFF. In DNA, the CDR3 is TGTGCCAGCAGCGTAAGGACTTACAGCTCCTACAATGAGCAGTTCTTC.

This clonotype occurred many times. The chain is built from TRBV2 and TRBJ1-5, with 9 nucleotides matching TRBD1. The V and J ends lost 4 bases and 6 bases, in that order; junction bases with no gene match: 4. This CDR3 region has 14 residues. Germline values: CDR1 SNHLY, CDR2 FYNNEI. CDR3: CASSAGQGTQPQHF. CDR3 DNA: TGTGCCAGCAGTGCGGGACAGGGCACTCAGCCCCAGCATTTT.

This clonotype has only one observation. Just one base apart from a much larger clone, this may be a read error. The V gene is TRBV12-3 or TRBV12-4, the J gene TRBJ2-5; 7 bases fit TRBD1. CDR3 length: 16 residues. CDR3 protein: CTSSYPAGTVQETQYF. In DNA, the CDR3 is TGTACCAGCAGTTACCCAGCCGGGACAGTACAAGAGACCCAGTACTTC.

The V call is TRBV15, the J call TRBJ1-3; TRBD1 is a possible D gene (6 bases). The CDR3 covers 15 residues. CDR1 LNHNV and CDR2 YYDKDF come from the germline V gene (reference sequence). V was trimmed by 2 bases and J by 6 bases, leaving 14 bases between them. CDR3 in amino acids: CATSRRRGGKNTIYF. The DNA for the CDR3 is TGTGCCACCAGCAGACGTAGAGGGGGTAAAAACACCATATATTTT.

This clonotype showed up many times. The V call is TRBV10-3, the J call TRBJ2-5; perhaps TRBD2 as D (5 bases). Between the trimmed V and J ends, which lost 6 bases and 5 bases, there was a span of 16 bases. The CDR3 covers 14 residues. CDR1 is ENHRY, CDR2 SYGVKD, per germline. CDR3 loop: CAIRGDLGRETQYF. The CDR3 region has the DNA TGTGCCATCAGGGGAGATCTGGGTCGGGAGACCCAGTACTTC.

The gene calls are TRBV12-3 or TRBV12-4 and TRBJ2-5, with D hard to call. The CDR3 extends over 15 amino acids. V was trimmed by 10 bases and J by 5 bases, leaving 23 bases between them. CDR3 sequence reads: CAISQDRISAETQYF. CDR3 DNA sequence: TGTGCCATCAGCCAAGATCGGATATCGGCGGAGACCCAGTACTTC.

This clonotype has a handful of counts. This chain connects TRBV13 to TRBJ2-5; TRBD2 agrees at 12 bases. The V and J ends lost 6 bases and 3 bases, in that order; junction bases with no gene match: 5. The V gene's germline CDR1 is PRHDT and CDR2 FYEKMQ (reference sequence). This CDR3 has 15 residues. Here the CDR3 reads CASRSSGGGKETQYF. The CDR3 DNA sequence: TGTGCCAGCAGGTCTAGCGGGGGGGGCAAAGAGACCCAGTACTTC.

Note on this clonotype: A read error is possible here, since a much larger clone lies one base away. The chain is built from TRBV11-2 and TRBJ1-5, with a possible D match to TRBD1 (5 bases). Germline loops: CDR1 SGHAT, CDR2 FQNNGV. This CDR3 has 12 residues. CDR3 DNA sequence: TGTGCCGGCAGCCGCGGGGACCGGCCCCAGCATTTT. The encoded protein is CAGSRGDRPQHF.

This chain uses TRBV25-1 with TRBJ1-1; D may be TRBD1 (6 bases). CDR1 and CDR2 (germline): MGHDK, SYGVNS. This CDR3 has 13 amino acids. The V and J ends lost 11 bases and 6 bases respectively, with 19 bases between them. The CDR3: CAWSAGVSPEAFF. The CDR3 region has the DNA TGTGCCTGGAGCGCAGGGGTCTCACCTGAAGCTTTCTTT.

The V call is TRBV12-3 or TRBV12-4, the J call TRBJ2-7, with no clear D. CDR3 length equals 14 residues. V dropped 3 bases and J dropped 0 bases, with 9 bases sitting between them. The CDR3 coding sequence is TGTGCCAGCAGTTTGACACAGACCTCCTACGAGCAGTACTTC. It translates to CASSLTQTSYEQYF.

This clonotype was observed a handful of times. The CDR3 nucleotides read TGTGCCAGCAGTGTGGGCTGGAGACAGGGGATAAATGAAAAACTGTTTTTT. Residues: CASSVGWRQGINEKLFF. The chain recombines TRBV25-1 with TRBJ1-4; the match to TRBD1 covers 8 bases. V trimming: 4 bases; J trimming: 5 bases; junction bases outside the gene matches: 12. The length of the CDR3 is 17 residues. Looked up from germline, CDR1 is MGHDK and CDR2 is SYGVNS.

Worth noting for this clonotype: One end of the junction fails to match germline, which may point to a read error. The rearrangement uses TRBV10-3 and TRBJ2-2; 7 positions agree with TRBD1. This CDR3 comprises 17 residues. Germline CDR1 is ENHRY and CDR2 is SYGVKD. The CDR3 region is CAISDIGTEANTGKLFF. CDR3 DNA sequence: TGTGCCATCAGTGACATCGGGACAGAAGCGAACACCGGGAAGCTGTTTTTT.

CDR3 sequence: CSVGDRDYGYTF. Here the CDR3 DNA reads TGCAGCGTCGGAGACAGGGACTATGGCTACACCTTC. The V call is TRBV29-1, the J call TRBJ1-2; 7 positions agree with TRBD1. There are 12 residues in the CDR3. The germline CDR1 and CDR2 sequences are SQVTM and ANQGSEA. The trim removed 6 bases at V and 3 bases at J, leaving 4 bases unmatched.